The T cell receptor beta chain under discussion was sequenced for a study of cytomegalovirus exposure and HLA in healthy donors (dated by TCRdb to 2017 to 2019). Background for the entire study: According to an earlier analysis of several hundred of the donors, about 179 million T cells yielded 120 million or so unique TCR beta sequences and approximately 300 Gb of sequence data. An early release covering 500 to 750 HLA-typed donors comprised about 320 gigabases of sequencing data and tens of millions of unique TCR sequences. Among the approximately 430 genotyped donors, 81% belonged to the genetic ancestry cluster associated with self-reported Caucasian donors. The study aimed to test whether signatures of past pathogen exposure could be identified by cataloging public T cell receptors. The study used immunosequencing to profile the T cell repertoires of approximately 650 subjects and linked those repertoires to cytomegalovirus serostatus. In addition to the first cohort of several hundred subjects, a separate validation cohort of approximately 130 different subjects was used. To predict cytomegalovirus infection status, the study brought together high-throughput TCR immunosequencing, statistical association of individual TCRs with disease status, and machine learning. A later analysis re-examined previously published TCR beta repertoires from roughly 720 donors and added high-resolution HLA genotyping to investigate patterns of TCR occurrence. In the later analysis, no new phenotypic data were used to find candidate immune exposures; instead, reliance was placed on TCR beta sequences and their occurrence across donors. An earlier analysis of 587 of the donors used high-throughput TCR beta sequencing to judge whether each TCR beta V gene segment behaved as functional or pseudogenic. Donor age, sex, ethnicity and CMV serostatus were compiled alongside the repertoire data. In a later genetic analysis, genome-wide SNP genotypes for about 55% of the roughly 700 donors were used, and that subset was treated as a discovery cohort. Every repertoire in the discovery cohort had been generated on one and the same sequencing platform. Both class I and class II loci were covered by HLA typing, at four-digit resolution. The number of typed donors differed by locus: 629-630 for A, B, C, DRB1 and DQB1; some 540 for DQA1; approximately 600 for DPA1; and roughly 450 for DPB1. Because of strong linkage in the cohort, a few DR-DQ haplotypes were treated as single units for association and clustering. Among 300 to 500 genotyped donors of the cohort, an average of roughly 230,000 unique TCR beta nucleotide sequences was sequenced per donor, of which about 19% were non-productive.

The cohort was made up of under 800 healthy bone marrow donors. At the time of sampling, every cohort member was nominally healthy, though immune exposures that went unrecorded were likely present. The donor was CMV seropositive and belonged to the group of 250 to 350 seropositive cohort members. Every donor gave a peripheral blood sample, and the peripheral blood mononuclear cells from that sample were used for TCR beta sequencing. Genomic DNA was extracted from the blood cell samples with the Qiagen DNeasy Blood Extraction Kit. A word on this clone: Its antigen is not yet known. There are no base qualities to consult, and no much larger clone falls within one base.

The investigation overall reported the following: Some IMGT-functional V segments, including TRBV6-2 and TRBV6-3, could not be told apart with the 87-base-pair reads, so those segments were excluded. In an earlier analysis of approximately 600 of the donors, most TCR beta V segments were observed in productive rearrangements about 90% or about 30% of the time, broadly matching IMGT annotations. Most TCR sequences were observed very rarely across donors, whereas some public TCRs were present in many individuals. In a later analysis, most CMV-associated TCR beta chains were found to appear HLA-restricted, with HLA associations seemingly driven largely by CMV exposure. The authors suggested that the approach could potentially be generalized to other disease states and immunological phenotypes. In a later analysis, TCR association rates were found to vary across HLA loci, with the most associated TCRs seen for DRB1 alleles and the fewest for HLA-C alleles. A later genetic analysis reported fewer N-insertions in productive TCRs among donors in an Asian-associated ancestry cluster than the approximately 670-donor mean. Because some donors lacked HLA typing at each locus, the association tests relied only on the typed subset. Sequencing depth was assumed to be roughly uniform across donors in the presence/absence analyses, though that assumption may not hold. Compared with equally common non-associated chains, HLA-associated TCR beta chains in a later analysis were more clonally expanded and had lower generation probabilities. V-gene and J-gene trimming of TCR beta chains was associated with a missense DCLRE1C variant in a later genetic analysis, and the association was replicated in an independent cohort. In vitro tests confirmed that three of the cytomegalovirus-associated TCR beta chains recognize cytomegalovirus antigens. A further reported finding was that TCR beta sequences accurately predicted the HLA-A and HLA-B alleles for most subjects in the first cohort. When HLA alleles, especially DR and DQ, strongly co-occurred, TCR associations were difficult to assign to individual alleles. Cytomegalovirus status was reported to be diagnosed by the classifier with high specificity and sensitivity in both the original and validation cohorts. For the cohort, immune exposure information was limited to CMV serostatus. In a later analysis, several top co-occurrence clusters were reported to appear linked to parvovirus B19, influenza, CMV and Epstein-Barr virus. Specific HLA alleles were associated with about 17,000 TCR beta sequences at a false discovery rate of 0.05 in a later analysis. A cluster of highly shared sequence variants was judged likely to be a technical artifact of the sequencing pipeline. Linkage disequilibrium might explain the correlated functional status among segregating V segments, but an unknown experimental factor could not be excluded. Only TCR beta chains were sequenced in this cohort, and the absence of alpha or paired-chain data limited detectable features. Because counts were too low, more than 15 rarely observed V segments, including chromosome 9 orphons, were left out of the earlier analysis of 587 of the donors. A total of fewer than 200 TCR beta chains were listed by the study as associated with cytomegalovirus.

V is cut by 0 bases and J by 8 bases, and the space between the germline ends is 14 bases. The germline V gene supplies CDR1 SGHRS and CDR2 YFSETQ. Taken from cysteine to phenylalanine, the CDR3 has 14 residues. Of the read, only the CDR3 DNA is kept; its 42 bases are in frame from base 1. Libraries were prepared through the immunoSEQ multiplex PCR assay. The multiplex PCR relied on a mix of 60 forward primers for TCR Vbeta segments and 13 reverse primers for TCR Jbeta segments. The CDR3 region of rearranged TCR beta genes was amplified from genomic DNA by a multiplex PCR assay. On the Illumina HiSeq System, the amplified TCR beta libraries were sequenced as 87-base-pair reads. Per the original workflow: A later analysis tallied 75 million to 85 million unique TCR beta chains across the 600 to 700 repertoires, and 10 million to 11 million of those chains were shared by two or more donors. Raw reads were error-corrected and collapsed into unique sequences by a nearest-neighbor algorithm in which closely related sequences were merged to remove PCR and sequencing errors. To assign V, D and J gene segments, CDR3 sequences were aligned to IMGT reference sequences. For a sequence to be retained, a match of at least six nucleotides was required to both a V gene segment and a J gene segment. Rearrangements were classified as productive when the CDR3 lacked stop codons and remained in frame with V and J, and all other rearrangements were classified as non-productive. CDR3 was defined according to IMGT convention as the region running from the second conserved V-encoded cysteine to the conserved J-encoded phenylalanine. The earlier analysis of about 610 of the donors excluded sequences that lacked an unambiguous match to a single V gene segment. In an earlier analysis of several hundred of the donors, a V segment was called functional when productive rearrangements were above 56.7%, and segregating when the standard deviation between donors exceeded 5%. To diagnose cytomegalovirus status from the catalog of TCR beta chain sequences, a statistical classification framework was built. A later analysis assigned V and J genes by comparing TCR nucleotide sequences with IMGT/GENE-DB human TR gene sequences. The TCRdist pipeline was used in a later analysis to assign CDR3 sequences and most-parsimonious VDJ recombination scenarios. In a later analysis, each TCR beta chain was defined by its CDR3 amino acid sequence together with its V-gene family, and reads lacking a unique V-gene family were excluded. A later analysis removed 592 highly shared, low-generation-probability nucleotide sequences to deal with suspected cross-contamination and a sequencing artifact. For each public chain, a later analysis derived a clonal expansion index from normalized ranks of inferred template counts within each repertoire. Generation probabilities in a later analysis came from a VDJ recombination model fitted to out-of-frame rearrangements, and those results were checked against IGoR. In a later analysis, hypergeometric tests were used to score TCR-TCR, TCR-HLA and TCR-CMV co-occurrence, with a repertoire-size bias correction applied to TCR pairs. False discovery rates were estimated in a later analysis by permuting HLA or CMV assignments 20 times. A later analysis grouped co-occurring TCRs with DBSCAN, adding TCRdist sequence similarity when clustering within HLA-allele-positive subsets. Repertoires with fewer than 30,000 or more than 120,000 public chains, plus five repertoires with anomalous nucleotide sharing, were excluded from co-occurrence clustering. Held by TCRdb, this immuneACCESS table contains in-frame sequences only and omits some clones. Under half of the omission traces to an unresolved V gene where checked; the cause of the rest is unknown. V, J and clone size were drawn from that table, and D and trimming were deduced from the DNA. This sample is represented by 120,000 to 150,000 clones; approximately 78% of them were singletons. Jointly, the top ten make up roughly 3.2% of the sample.

The sample consisted of PBMCs. The receptor was isolated from a man between 18 and 29 years old in good health and CMV-seropositive. The chain employs TRBV5-1 and TRBJ1-1; matching of 6 bases hints at TRBD1 as the D gene. The CDR3 reads CASSLAMGAAEAFF. The DNA sequence is as follows: TGCGCCAGCAGCTTGGCCATGGGGGCAGCGGAAGCTTTCTTT.